One and the same sample provided the 13 T cell receptor beta chains below, sequenced in a study of molecular identifiers for immune sequencing clone quantification. MiXCR, applied by TCRdb to the PCR reads, yields one record per CDR3 protein. Of approximately 97,000 distinct CDR3 sequences listed, more than 20% are singletons. Source material: naive CD8+ T cells from blood, with Jurkat cell RNA spiked in. Subset: FACS-sorted CD8+CD4-CCR7+CD45RA+ naive T cells. The receptors come from a human donor in good health. Some libraries in this study had Jurkat cell RNA spiked in.

This clonotype was counted many times. The chain has TRBV5-6 and TRBJ2-7; D is possibly TRBD2 (5 bases). V lost 2 bases and J 2 bases, leaving 14 bases between the germline ends. Germline CDR1 and CDR2: SGHDT and YYEEEE. The CDR3 covers 15 residues. The CDR3 DNA reads as TGTGCCAGCAGCTTTGGACCGCAAGCGGCCTACGAGCAGTACTTC. Protein sequence: CASSFGPQAAYEQYF.

As DNA, the CDR3 is TGTGCCAGCAGCCAAGGTGGCGGCACTAACTATGGCTACACCTTC. Protein product: CASSQGGGTNYGYTF. The rearrangement joins TRBV14 to TRBJ1-2; D gene unclear. CDR1 SGHDN and CDR2 FVKESK come from the germline V gene. The CDR3 is 15 amino acids. Trimming took 1 base from V and 0 from J, leaving 9 bases between them. Full variable domain (missing parts from reference TRBV14 and TRBJ1-2): EAGVTQFPSHSVIEKGQTVTLRCDPISGHDNLYWYRRVMGKEIKFLLHFVKESKQDESGMPNNRFLAERTGGTYSTLKVQPAELEDSGVYFCASSQGGGTNYGYTFGSGTRLTVV.

Worth noting for this clonotype: The junction does not match germline at one end; this may be a read error. The gene calls are TRBV27 and TRBJ2-2; perhaps TRBD2 as D (6 bases). This CDR3 is 15 amino acids long. Germline V gene lookup returns CDR1 MNHEY and CDR2 SMNVEV (reference sequence). The CDR3 DNA sequence: TGTGCCAGCAGTTTTACCCAGGGAGGCACCGGGGAGCTGTCTTTT. This gives the protein CASSFTQGGTGELSF.

This clonotype occurred many times. The CDR3 sequence is CASSGLAPEQYF. CDR3 bases: TGTGCCAGCAGCGGACTAGCGCCCGAGCAGTACTTC. The chain joins TRBV7-9 to TRBJ2-7, with 9 positions matching TRBD2. This CDR3 comprises 12 residues. With V trimmed by 5 bases and J by 6 bases, 2 bases remained unmatched. The germline V gene has CDR1 SEHNR and CDR2 FQNEAQ (reference sequence).

This clonotype was counted between two and nine times. The chain links TRBV10-2 to TRBJ2-1; 9 nucleotides agree with TRBD2. The V segment lost 9 bases and the J segment 16 bases; nucleotides outside the gene matches: 13. This CDR3 is 12 amino acids long. Germline CDR1 and CDR2: WSHSY and SAAADI. The CDR3 here is CASGTSRTSPFF. The DNA for the CDR3 is TGCGCCAGTGGGACTAGCAGGACTTCACCCTTCTTC.

This clonotype was recorded a few times. The gene calls are TRBV19 and TRBJ2-7; D uncertain. V lost 5 bases and J lost 3, with 11 bases in between. CDR3 length: 13 residues. CDR1 is LNHDA, CDR2 SQIVND, per germline (reference sequence). CDR3 nucleotides: TGTGCCAGTAGTCCGCAGGTACACTACGAGCAGTACTTC. Translating gives CASSPQVHYEQYF.

Ten or more counts support this clonotype. The V call is TRBV20-1, the J call TRBJ2-7; 16 bases align to TRBD2. V lost 5 bases and J lost 0; bases outside the gene matches: 13. Germline values: CDR1 DFQATT, CDR2 SNEGSKA (reference sequence). This CDR3 comprises 19 residues. The CDR3 spells CSAPTPGLAGGTPSYEQYF. Written as DNA, the CDR3 is TGCAGTGCTCCCACACCGGGACTAGCGGGGGGGACCCCCTCCTACGAGCAGTACTTC.

In this sample, this clonotype turned up many times. The chain joins TRBV6-5 to TRBJ2-3; D unclear. Germline V gene data show CDR1 as MNHEY and CDR2 as SVGAGI. The CDR3 runs to 16 residues. V lost 0 bases to trimming and J lost 4 bases, with 14 bases between them. The CDR3 sequence is CASSYSKGSGADTQYF. The CDR3 DNA sequence: TGTGCCAGCAGTTACTCGAAGGGTTCGGGTGCAGATACGCAGTATTTT.

This clonotype was counted between two and nine times. The gene calls are TRBV29-1 and TRBJ2-7; the D gene is possibly TRBD1 (5 bases). Trimming shortened V by 7 bases and J by 1 base, and 11 bases separated the two germline ends. This CDR3 comprises 12 residues. Germline values: CDR1 SQVTM, CDR2 ANQGSEA. CDR3 sequence reads: CSAGQGSYEQYF. The CDR3 DNA sequence: TGCAGCGCCGGACAAGGTTCCTACGAGCAGTACTTC.

As for this clonotype: Just one base apart from a much larger clone, this may be a read error. The rearrangement uses TRBV2 and TRBJ2-5; 10 bases are shared with TRBD1. V lost 1 base, J lost 1 base, and 6 bases stayed unmatched. Looked up from germline, CDR1 is SNHLY and CDR2 is FYNNEI. There are 17 residues in the CDR3. As DNA, the CDR3 is TGTGCCAGCAGTGAAGTGGGCCGGGACAGGGGCCAAGAGACCCAGTACTTC. Its protein is CASSEVGRDRGQETQYF.

This rearrangement joins TRBV20-1 to TRBJ2-2, with 8 bases fitting TRBD1. V shed 2 bases, J shed 3 bases, and the junction held 11 bases outside the gene matches. The length of the CDR3 is 17 residues. The germline CDR1 and CDR2 sequences are DFQATT and SNEGSKA (reference sequence). In DNA, the CDR3 is TGCAGTGCTAGACAACCTACCAGGGGGCAGTACACCGGGGAGCTGTTTTTT. It specifies CSARQPTRGQYTGELFF.

The sample holds many counts of this clonotype. The V call is TRBV14, the J call TRBJ2-7; D gene unclear. V was cut by 0 bases and J by 2 bases, with 17 bases left in between. Germline V gene sequence: CDR1 SGHDN, CDR2 FVKESK. The CDR3 extends over 17 amino acids. The CDR3 nucleotides are TGTGCCAGCAGCCAAGATCTAGGAGATCTTCACGCCTACGAGCAGTACTTC. Protein product: CASSQDLGDLHAYEQYF.

Regarding this clonotype: A read error is possible here, since a much larger clone lies one base away. The rearrangement uses TRBV5-3 and TRBJ2-7, with a weak D call TRBD1 (6 bases). TRBV5-3 qualifies as an ORF whose function is uncertain. The CDR3 is 15 residues long. The CDR3 loop is CASSFGLGTSYEQYF. The CDR3 DNA reads TGTGCCAGCAGCTTTGGTCTCGGGACATCTTACGAGCAGTACTTC.